The clone carrying this T cell receptor beta chain was counted a few times. This CDR3 region has 15 residues. V was trimmed by 6 bases and J by 3 bases, leaving 18 bases between them. Per germline, CDR1 MDHEN and CDR2 SYDVKM. Profiled with immunoSEQ multiplex PCR; TCRdb holds only in-frame clones, not every one. The data contain over 950,000 clones, about 80% of them singletons. The data stem from a study of shared clonotypes between healthy human individuals. Sequencing was done on a sample of memory CD4+ T cells from PBMCs. Noted subset: CD45RA-negative fraction. The TCR was taken from a man between 18 and 29 years old in good health. Some clones in this sample may be carry-over from other donors' samples. The rearrangement uses TRBV28 and TRBJ2-7, with D tentatively TRBD1 or TRBD2 (5 bases each). The DNA of the CDR3 is TGTGCCAGCAGCTCCCCCCAGGGAGTACTCTACGAGCAGTACTTC. This translates into CASSSPQGVLYEQYF.